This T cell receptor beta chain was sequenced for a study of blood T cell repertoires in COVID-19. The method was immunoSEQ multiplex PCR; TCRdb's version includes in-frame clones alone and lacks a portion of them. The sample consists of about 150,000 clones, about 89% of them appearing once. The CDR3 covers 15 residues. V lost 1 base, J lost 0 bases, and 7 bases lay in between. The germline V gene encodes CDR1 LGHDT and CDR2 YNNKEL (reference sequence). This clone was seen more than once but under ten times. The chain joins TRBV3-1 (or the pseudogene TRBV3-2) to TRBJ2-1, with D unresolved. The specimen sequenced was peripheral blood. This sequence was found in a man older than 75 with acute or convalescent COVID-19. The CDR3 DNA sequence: TGTGCCAGCAGCCAAGGCTCTAGCTCCTACAATGAGCAGTTCTTC. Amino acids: CASSQGSSSYNEQFF.